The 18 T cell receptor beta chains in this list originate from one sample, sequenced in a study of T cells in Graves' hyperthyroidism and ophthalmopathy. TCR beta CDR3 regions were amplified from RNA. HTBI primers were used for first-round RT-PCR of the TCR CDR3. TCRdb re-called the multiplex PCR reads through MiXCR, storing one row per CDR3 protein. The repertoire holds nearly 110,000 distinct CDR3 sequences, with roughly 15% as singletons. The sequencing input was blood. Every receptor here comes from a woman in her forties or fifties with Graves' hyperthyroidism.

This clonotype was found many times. The CDR3 reads CASSPSGSGNQPQHF. CDR3 sequence (DNA): TGTGCCAGCAGTCCCTCAGGGTCCGGGAATCAGCCCCAGCATTTT. J is TRBJ1-5 and V is TRBV6-2 or TRBV6-3; D might be TRBD1 (5 bases). CDR3 size: 15 residues. Trimming stripped 5 bases from V and 4 bases from J, with 15 bases between. Germline V lookup: CDR1 MNHEY, CDR2 SVGEGT.

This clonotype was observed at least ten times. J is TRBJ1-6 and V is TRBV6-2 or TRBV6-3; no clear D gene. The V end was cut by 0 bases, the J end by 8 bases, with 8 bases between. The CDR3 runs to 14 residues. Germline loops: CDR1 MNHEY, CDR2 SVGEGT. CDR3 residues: CASSYSSRYSPLHF. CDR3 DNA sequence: TGTGCCAGCAGTTACTCGAGCCGTTATTCACCCCTCCACTTT.

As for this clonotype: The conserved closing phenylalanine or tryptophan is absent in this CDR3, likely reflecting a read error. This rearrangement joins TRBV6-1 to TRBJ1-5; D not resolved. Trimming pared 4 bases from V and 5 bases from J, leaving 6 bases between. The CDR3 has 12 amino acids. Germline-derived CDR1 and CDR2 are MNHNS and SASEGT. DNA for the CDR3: TGTGCCAGCAGTGCCTGGGATCAGCCCCAGCATTCT. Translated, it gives CASSAWDQPQHS.

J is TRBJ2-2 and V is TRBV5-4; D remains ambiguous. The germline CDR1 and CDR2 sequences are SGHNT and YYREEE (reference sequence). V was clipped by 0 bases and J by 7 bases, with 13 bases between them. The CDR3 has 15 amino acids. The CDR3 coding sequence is TGTGCCAGCAGCTTGGTCGGTCTAGTAAACGGGGAGCTGTTTTTT. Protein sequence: CASSLVGLVNGELFF.

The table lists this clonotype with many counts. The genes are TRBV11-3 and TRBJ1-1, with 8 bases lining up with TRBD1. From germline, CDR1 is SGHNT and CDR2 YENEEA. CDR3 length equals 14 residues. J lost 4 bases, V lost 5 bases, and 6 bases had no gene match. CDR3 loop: CASSGDRGGTEAFF. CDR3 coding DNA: TGTGCCAGCAGCGGCGACAGGGGCGGCACTGAAGCTTTCTTT.

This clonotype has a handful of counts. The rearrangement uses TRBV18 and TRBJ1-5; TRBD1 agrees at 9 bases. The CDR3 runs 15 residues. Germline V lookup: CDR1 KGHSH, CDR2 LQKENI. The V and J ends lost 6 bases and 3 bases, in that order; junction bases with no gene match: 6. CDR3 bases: TGTGCCAGCTCGCTACGGGACAGGGCCAATCAGCCCCAGCATTTT. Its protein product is CASSLRDRANQPQHF.

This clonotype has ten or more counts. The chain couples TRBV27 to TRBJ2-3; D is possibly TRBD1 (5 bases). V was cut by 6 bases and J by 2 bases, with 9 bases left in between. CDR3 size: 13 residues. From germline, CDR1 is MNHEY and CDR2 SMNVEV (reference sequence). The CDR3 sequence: CASRQEITDTQYF. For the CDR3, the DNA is TGTGCCAGCAGACAGGAGATCACAGATACGCAGTATTTT.

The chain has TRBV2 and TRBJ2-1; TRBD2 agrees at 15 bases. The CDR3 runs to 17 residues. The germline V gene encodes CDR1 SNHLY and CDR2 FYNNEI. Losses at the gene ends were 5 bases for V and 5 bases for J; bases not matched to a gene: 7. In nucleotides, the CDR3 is TGTGCCAGCAGTACCCCGGGACTAGCGGGGGGAGACAATGAGCAGTTCTTC. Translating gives CASSTPGLAGGDNEQFF. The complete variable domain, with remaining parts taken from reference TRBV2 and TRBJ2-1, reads EPEVTQTPSHQVTQMGQEVILRCVPISNHLYFYWYRQILGQKVEFLVSFYNNEISEKSEIFDDQFSVERPDGSNFTLKIRSTKLEDSAMYFCASSTPGLAGGDNEQFFGPGTRLTVL.

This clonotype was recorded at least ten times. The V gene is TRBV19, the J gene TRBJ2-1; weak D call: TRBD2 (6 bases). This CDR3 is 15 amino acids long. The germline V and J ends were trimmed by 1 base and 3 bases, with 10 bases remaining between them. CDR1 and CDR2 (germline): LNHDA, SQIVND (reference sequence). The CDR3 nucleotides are TGTGCCAGTAGTATAGTGTCGGGAGTCTACAATGAGCAGTTCTTC. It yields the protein CASSIVSGVYNEQFF.

The CDR3 region is CASRRGSGRQLWNEQFF. The CDR3 coding sequence is TGTGCCAGCAGGCGGGGGAGCGGGAGACAACTGTGGAATGAGCAGTTCTTC. J is TRBJ2-1 and V is TRBV12-3 or TRBV12-4, with TRBD2 identical over 8 bases. CDR3 length equals 17 residues. J lost 7 bases, V lost 6 bases, and 17 bases had no gene match.

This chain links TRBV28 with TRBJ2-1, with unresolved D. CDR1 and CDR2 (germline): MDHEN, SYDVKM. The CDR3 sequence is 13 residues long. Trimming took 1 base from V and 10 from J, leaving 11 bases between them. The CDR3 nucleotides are TGTGCCAGCAGTTTATACCCGGAAAACGAGCAGTTCTTC. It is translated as CASSLYPENEQFF.

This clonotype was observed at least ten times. The CDR3 DNA sequence: TGTGCCAGCAGTTATGGACAGGCCGGGTCACCCCTCCACTTT. Translation: CASSYGQAGSPLHF. The gene calls are TRBV27 and TRBJ1-6; 7 nucleotides line up with TRBD1. V was clipped by 4 bases and J by 10 bases; unmatched bases: 7. Germline CDR1 is MNHEY and CDR2 is SMNVEV (reference sequence). This CDR3 comprises 14 residues.

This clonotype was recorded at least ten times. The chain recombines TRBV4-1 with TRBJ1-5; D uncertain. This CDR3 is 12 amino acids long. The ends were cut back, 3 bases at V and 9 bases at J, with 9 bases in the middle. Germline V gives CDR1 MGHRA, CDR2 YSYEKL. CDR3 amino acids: CASSHTTSPQHF. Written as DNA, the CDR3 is TGCGCCAGCAGCCATACGACCTCGCCCCAGCATTTT.

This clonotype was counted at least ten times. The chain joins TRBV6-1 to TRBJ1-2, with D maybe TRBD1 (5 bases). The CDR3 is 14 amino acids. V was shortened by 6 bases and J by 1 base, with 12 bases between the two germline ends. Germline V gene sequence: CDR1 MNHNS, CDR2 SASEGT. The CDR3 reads CASRGAGINYGYTF. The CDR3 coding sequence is TGTGCCAGCAGGGGTGCAGGGATTAACTATGGCTACACCTTC.

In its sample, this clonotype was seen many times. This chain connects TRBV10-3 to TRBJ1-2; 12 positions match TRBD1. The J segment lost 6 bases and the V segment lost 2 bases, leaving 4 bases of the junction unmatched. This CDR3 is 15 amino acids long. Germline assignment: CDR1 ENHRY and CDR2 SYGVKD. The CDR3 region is CAISEPGTGGDGYTF. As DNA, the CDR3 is TGTGCCATCAGTGAGCCCGGGACAGGGGGCGATGGCTACACCTTC.

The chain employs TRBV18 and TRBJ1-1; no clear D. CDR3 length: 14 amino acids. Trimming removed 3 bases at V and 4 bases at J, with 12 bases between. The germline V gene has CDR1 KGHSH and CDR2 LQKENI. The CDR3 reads CASSPGGVGTEAFF. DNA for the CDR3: TGTGCCAGCTCACCGGGCGGGGTGGGCACTGAAGCTTTCTTT.

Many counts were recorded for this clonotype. CDR3 in amino acids: CASSLSYTEAFF. The CDR3 DNA sequence: TGTGCCAGCAGTTTATCCTACACTGAAGCTTTCTTT. This chain joins TRBV28 and TRBJ1-1; D not resolved. Germline V gives CDR1 MDHEN, CDR2 SYDVKM. V gave up 1 base and J gave up 3 bases, with 3 bases separating them. The CDR3 is 12 residues long.

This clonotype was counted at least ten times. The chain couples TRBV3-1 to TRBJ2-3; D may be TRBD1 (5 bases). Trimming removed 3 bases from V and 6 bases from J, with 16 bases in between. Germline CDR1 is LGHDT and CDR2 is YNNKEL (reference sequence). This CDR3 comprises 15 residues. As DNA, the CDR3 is TGTGCCAGCAGCCAGGGGCTTCCCTCGGCGGATACGCAGTATTTT. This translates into CASSQGLPSADTQYF.